A single sample gave rise to the 17 T cell receptor beta chains below, sequenced in a study of shared T cell receptors in the human thymus. Sequenced by immunoSEQ multiplex PCR; TCRdb stores in-frame clones only, minus some. This sample carries under 850,000 clones, around 87% of them seen once, and the ten largest clones take 0.01%. The same sample was also used in a study of human thymus T cells.

Sequenced sample: thymocytes. These receptors came from a boy younger than two with a congenital heart defect.

V usage is TRBV7-9 and J usage is TRBJ2-2; D gene ambiguous. This CDR3 is 15 amino acids long. The germline V and J ends were trimmed by 6 bases and 2 bases, with 13 bases remaining between them. From germline, CDR1 is SEHNR and CDR2 FQNEAQ (reference sequence). The CDR3 DNA is TGTGCCAGCAGGATCGATGGGCTTAACACCGGGGAGCTGTTTTTT. Amino acid sequence: CASRIDGLNTGELFF.

This clone has a single count. The V gene is TRBV30, the J gene TRBJ2-3; 8 bases map to TRBD2. The length of the CDR3 is 18 residues. The V and J ends lost 0 bases and 6 bases, in that order; junction bases with no gene match: 17. Per the germline V gene, CDR1 is GTSNPN and CDR2 is SVGIG (reference sequence). CDR3 in amino acids: CAWSVQVTSARGGDTQYF. CDR3 DNA sequence: TGTGCCTGGAGTGTACAGGTGACTAGCGCCCGAGGGGGTGATACGCAGTATTTT. Using reference TRBV30 and TRBJ2-3 for the parts outside the CDR3, the full variable domain is SQTIHQWPATLVQPVGSPLSLECTVEGTSNPNLYWYRQAAGRGLQLLFYSVGIGQISSEVPQNLSASRPQDRQFILSSKKLLLSDSGFYLCAWSVQVTSARGGDTQYFGPGTRLTVL.

The rearrangement uses TRBV5-6 and TRBJ1-2; D is perhaps TRBD1 (6 bases). This CDR3 comprises 14 residues. The ends were cut back, 4 bases at V and 4 bases at J, with 14 bases in the middle. The germline CDR1 and CDR2 sequences are SGHDT and YYEEEE. For the CDR3, the DNA is TGTGCCAGCAGCCCTTGGGGGGGCTGCTATGGCTACACCTTC. This translates into CASSPWGGCYGYTF.

The rearrangement joins TRBV4-3 to TRBJ2-1; D may be TRBD2 (6 bases). Germline V lookup: CDR1 LGHNA, CDR2 YSLEER. Trimming shortened V by 1 base and J by 2 bases, and 12 bases separated the two germline ends. This CDR3 comprises 16 residues. The CDR3 DNA is TGCGCCAGCAGCCAAGCCTTGGGCGGGACCTACAATGAGCAGTTCTTC. It translates to CASSQALGGTYNEQFF.

This chain links TRBV28 with TRBJ2-1; 8 nucleotides match TRBD2. CDR3 length: 16 residues. V was pared by 3 bases and J by 1 base, with 5 bases of the junction left unmatched. Germline lookup yields CDR1 MDHEN and CDR2 SYDVKM. The CDR3 DNA reads as TGTGCCAGCAGTTTTTGGCCTAGCGGGTCCTACAATGAGCAGTTCTTC. This translates into CASSFWPSGSYNEQFF.

Worth noting for this clone: The missing conserved phenylalanine or tryptophan at the end of this CDR3 makes a read error likely. The DNA is left out, because the CDR3 cannot be placed on it with certainty; the CDR3 is given as TCRdb lists it. This rearrangement joins TRBV23-1 to TRBJ1-1. TRBV23-1 has ORF status, its function being uncertain. Termini included, the CDR3 measures 8 amino acids. CDR3 in amino acids: CASSNRVT.

This chain uses TRBV7-6 with TRBJ2-2; unclear D gene. This CDR3 has 12 residues. Germline CDR1 and CDR2: SGHVS and FNYEAQ. The ends were cut back, 3 bases at V and 5 bases at J, with 4 bases in the middle. CDR3 DNA sequence: TGTGCCAGCAGCTTTTATACCGGGGAGCTGTTTTTT. It is translated as CASSFYTGELFF.

This clone was seen a few times. V is TRBV11-2 and J is TRBJ2-4, with D possibly being TRBD1 (6 bases). Germline loops: CDR1 SGHAT, CDR2 FQNNGV. This CDR3 has 19 residues. Deletions cut 2 bases from V and 1 base from J, with 21 bases between. CDR3 nucleotide sequence: TGTGCCAGCAGCTTAAAGGGAAACAGGGAAAAGATCGCCAAAAACATTCAGTACTTC. Amino acids: CASSLKGNREKIAKNIQYF.

Turning to this clone: The sample carries other DNA sequences with the same CDR3. The chain uses TRBV7-9 and TRBJ2-3; TRBD2 matches 11 bases. The CDR3 is made up of 16 amino acids. V was pared by 5 bases and J by 3 bases, with 7 bases of the junction left unmatched. Germline assignment: CDR1 SEHNR and CDR2 FQNEAQ (reference sequence). CDR3 DNA: TGTGCCAGCAGCAAGAGACTAGCGGGAACGACAGATACGCAGTATTTT. Translation: CASSKRLAGTTDTQYF.

CDR3 sequence: CATSRGQGPREQYF. CDR3 in DNA: TGTGCCACCAGCAGAGGACAGGGGCCTCGGGAGCAGTACTTC. The chain combines TRBV15 with TRBJ2-7; 8 bases fit TRBD1. After removal of 1 base from V and 7 bases from J, the junction contained 6 bases not matched to a gene. There are 14 residues in the CDR3. Germline CDR1 reads LNHNV; CDR2 reads YYDKDF (reference sequence).

This clone has just one count. The rearrangement uses TRBV18 and TRBJ2-5; TRBD1 might be the D (6 bases). The V and J ends lost 2 bases and 3 bases respectively, with 10 bases between them. The CDR3 runs 14 residues. Germline assignment: CDR1 KGHSH and CDR2 LQKENI. In DNA, the CDR3 is TGTGCCAGCTCACCAGGCAGGGGTGAAGAGACCCAGTACTTC. This gives the protein CASSPGRGEETQYF.

The V and J genes are TRBV23-1 and TRBJ1-4; D is possibly TRBD1 (5 bases). TRBV23-1 belongs to the ORF category, with a function that is uncertain. V shed 5 bases and J shed 8 bases, with 9 bases lying between them. The CDR3 covers 12 residues. CDR3 DNA: TGCGCCAGCAGTTTGACAGAAGAAAAACTGTTTTTT. Its translation: CASSLTEEKLFF.

The chain links TRBV2 to TRBJ2-1, with TRBD2 matching 7 bases. Unmatched junction bases numbered 6, after V lost 2 bases and J lost 2 bases. The CDR3 runs 16 residues. Germline CDR1 and CDR2: SNHLY and FYNNEI. The CDR3 DNA reads TGTGCCAGCAGTGAATTGCGGGAGATCCCCTACAATGAGCAGTTCTTC. It codes for CASSELREIPYNEQFF.

The rearrangement links TRBV5-6 to TRBJ1-1; 7 nucleotides match TRBD1. Germline trimming cut 3 bases from V and 5 bases from J; bases unmatched to any gene: 7. CDR3 size: 14 residues. Germline loops: CDR1 SGHDT, CDR2 YYEEEE. DNA of the CDR3: TGTGCCAGCAGCTGCGACAGGGTGGGAACTGAAGCTTTCTTT. Protein product: CASSCDRVGTEAFF.

J is TRBJ2-5 and V is TRBV18; D is possibly TRBD2 (6 bases). The CDR3 length is 14 residues. V lost 1 base to trimming and J lost 6 bases, with 12 bases between them. CDR1 is KGHSH, CDR2 LQKENI, per germline. For the CDR3, the DNA is TGTGCCAGCTCACCACGGGAGGCAAAGAAGACCCAGTACTTC. It is translated as CASSPREAKKTQYF.

The gene calls are TRBV4-1 and TRBJ2-3; tentative D call: TRBD2 (5 bases). This CDR3 is built from 14 residues. Germline V lookup: CDR1 MGHRA, CDR2 YSYEKL. Trimming shortened V by 4 bases and J by 2 bases, and 10 bases separated the two germline ends. The CDR3 sequence is CASSPAGTTDTQYF. The CDR3 DNA sequence: TGCGCCAGCAGCCCGGCGGGCACCACAGATACGCAGTATTTT.

The rearrangement uses TRBV5-4 and TRBJ1-2; the match to TRBD1 covers 11 bases. V shed 4 bases and J 6 bases; nucleotides not matched to a gene: 8. CDR1 SGHNT and CDR2 YYREEE come from the germline V gene (reference sequence). The CDR3 runs to 15 residues. DNA for the CDR3: TGTGCCAGCAGCCTTACCGCGGACAGGGGGCATGGCTACACCTTC. It encodes CASSLTADRGHGYTF.